This TCR beta chain was captured by sequencing in a study of cytomegalovirus exposure and HLA in healthy donors. Note on this clone: Its matching antigen is unknown.

Study observations and caveats: TCR beta V- and J-gene trimming was later associated with a missense DCLRE1C variant.

Use of 60 Vbeta and 13 Jbeta primers characterized the PCR. TCRdb's copy holds only in-frame clones and misses some; the assay was immunoSEQ multiplex PCR. The data contain over 100,000 clones, 70% to 80% of them singletons. The receptor was isolated from a female donor in good health and CMV-seronegative. Material for sequencing was PBMCs.

As DNA, the CDR3 is TGTGCCAGCGCCGTTGGAGGCGGGACAGATACGCAGTATTTT. It yields the protein CASAVGGGTDTQYF. V and J are TRBV7-2 and TRBJ2-3; perhaps TRBD2 as D (5 bases). Looked up from germline, CDR1 is SGHTA and CDR2 is FQGNSA. The CDR3 has 14 amino acids. Deletions cut 8 bases from V and 3 bases from J, with 15 bases between.